The present entry profiles one T cell receptor beta chain with its context. This record belongs to a study of cytomegalovirus exposure and HLA in healthy donors. The PCR contained 60 Vbeta and 13 Jbeta primers. The data were produced by immunoSEQ multiplex PCR, yet TCRdb's version contains in-frame clones alone and is incomplete. With fewer than 150,000 clones in the sample, the ten largest clones hold less than 3.5%. V was clipped by 7 bases and J by 6 bases, with 18 bases between them. Germline V lookup: CDR1 SQVTM, CDR2 ANQGSEA. The CDR3 has 13 amino acids. The TCR comes from a man between 40 and 49 years old in good health and CMV-seronegative. The sequencing sample was made of PBMCs. This rearrangement joins TRBV29-1 to TRBJ1-1; tentative D call: TRBD1 (5 bases). The CDR3 DNA reads TGCAGCGCTCGAAGTGCCGAAGGGGCTGAAGCTTTCTTT. This sequence encodes CSARSAEGAEAFF.